Listed here are 10 T cell receptor beta chains from one sample, sequenced in a study of T-cell memory formation after mild COVID-19. TCRdb re-analysed the 5' RACE reads in MiXCR, keeping a single row per CDR3 protein. The data hold about 350,000 distinct CDR3 sequences, with 25% to 30% observed a single time. The sample comprised PBMCs or a T cell subset sorted from them (not recorded which). The receptors were sampled from an adult woman who had mild COVID-19 (a few samples of this study predate the infection). Cell type and time point are not known.

This clonotype was detected a few times. The DNA for the CDR3 is TGTGCCACCAGTGATTCCGGGACGTATGAAGAGACCCAGTACTTC. Residues: CATSDSGTYEETQYF. V gene TRBV24-1 combines with J gene TRBJ2-5; D could derive from TRBD1 or TRBD2 (5 bases each). The ends were cut back, 2 bases at V and 3 bases at J, with 12 bases in the middle. CDR3 length: 15 amino acids. In germline, CDR1 is KGHDR, CDR2 SFDVKD.

The chain joins TRBV24-1 to TRBJ1-1, with D possibly TRBD1 on 5 matching bases. From germline, CDR1 is KGHDR and CDR2 SFDVKD. CDR3 length equals 15 residues. Trimming cost V 3 bases and J 1 base, with 11 bases left between them. DNA for the CDR3: TGTGCCACCAGTGATGGGGGAGGGACGAACACTGAAGCTTTCTTT. The encoded protein is CATSDGGGTNTEAFF.

CDR3 DNA: TGTGCCAGCTCACCACAACACGGGACCCTCTACGAGCAGTACTTC. This translates into CASSPQHGTLYEQYF. The chain has TRBV18 and TRBJ2-7, with D perhaps TRBD1 or TRBD2 (5 bases each). CDR3 length: 15 residues. From germline, CDR1 is KGHSH and CDR2 LQKENI. V was cut by 1 base and J by 3 bases, with 13 bases left in between.

This clonotype was recorded only once. The gene calls are TRBV5-1 and TRBJ2-3; no clear D. Germline CDR1 and CDR2: SGHRS and YFSETQ. V was pared by 4 bases and J by 1 base, with 16 bases between. The CDR3 is 16 residues long. CDR3 loop: CASSPSVVYGTDTQYF. The CDR3 nucleotides are TGCGCCAGCAGCCCCAGTGTGGTCTATGGCACAGATACGCAGTATTTT.

This chain joins TRBV9 and TRBJ2-1; 7 nucleotides line up with TRBD2. Germline CDR1 and CDR2: SGDLS and YYNGEE. CDR3 length: 15 amino acids. The junction had 8 bases not matched to a gene; V was cut back by 4 bases and J by 4 bases. Written as DNA, the CDR3 is TGTGCCAGCAGCTCCCGGGGGGTCGATTACAATGAGCAGTTCTTC. Its translation: CASSSRGVDYNEQFF. Variable domain in full (rest from reference TRBV9 and TRBJ2-1): DSGVTQTPKHLITATGQRVTLRCSPRSGDLSVYWYQQSLDQGLQFLIQYYNGEERAKGNILERFSAQQFPDLHSELNLSSLELGDSALYFCASSSRGVDYNEQFFGPGTRLTVL.

J is TRBJ2-7 and V is TRBV5-1, with 12 bases matching TRBD2. This CDR3 region has 15 residues. Germline CDR1 is SGHRS and CDR2 is YFSETQ. V gave up 4 bases and J gave up 2 bases; unmatched junction bases: 4. The CDR3 spells CASSALAGGAYEQYF. In DNA, the CDR3 is TGCGCCAGCAGCGCACTAGCGGGAGGAGCCTACGAGCAGTACTTC.

This clonotype was seen a handful of times. The chain couples TRBV24-1 to TRBJ2-1; D possibly uses TRBD1 or TRBD2 (5 bases each). The germline V gene has CDR1 KGHDR and CDR2 SFDVKD. The CDR3 length is 13 residues. V was trimmed by 0 bases and J by 12 bases, leaving 11 bases between them. The CDR3 is CATSDLRRDGQFF. The CDR3 DNA reads TGTGCCACCAGTGATTTGCGAAGGGACGGGCAGTTCTTC.

The genes are TRBV3-1 and TRBJ2-7, with TRBD2 matching over 7 bases. Germline lookup yields CDR1 LGHDT and CDR2 YNNKEL (reference sequence). The CDR3 extends over 16 amino acids. V was pared by 3 bases and J by 0 bases, with 8 bases of the junction left unmatched. This CDR3 is CASSQGGAVSSYEQYF. CDR3 nucleotide sequence: TGTGCCAGCAGCCAGGGAGGGGCAGTAAGCTCCTACGAGCAGTACTTC.

The V and J genes are TRBV7-2 and TRBJ1-3, with unresolved D. The V end was cut by 1 base, the J end by 4 bases, with 8 bases between. The CDR3 contains 14 residues. In germline, CDR1 is SGHTA, CDR2 FQGNSA. For the CDR3, the DNA is TGTGCCAGCAGCTTAGGGCCAGCGGGAAACACCATATATTTT. Protein product: CASSLGPAGNTIYF.

This clonotype was counted only a few times. The chain links TRBV7-2 to TRBJ2-1, with D possibly TRBD2 on 5 matching bases. The germline V and J ends were trimmed by 1 base and 0 bases, with 7 bases remaining between them. The germline V gene encodes CDR1 SGHTA and CDR2 FQGNSA. The CDR3 runs 15 residues. The CDR3 reads CASSLEAASYNEQFF. CDR3 sequence (DNA): TGTGCCAGCAGCTTAGAAGCGGCCTCCTACAATGAGCAGTTCTTC.